The text below deals with one TCR beta chain. Its antigen remains unknown. It was one heparinised blood draw, averaging roughly 0.11 L, that each donor gave. CDR3 size: 14 residues. The germline V gene has CDR1 MDHEN and CDR2 SYDVKM. The V segment lost 7 bases and the J segment 8 bases; nucleotides outside the gene matches: 13. Every bit of the isolated RNA underwent reverse transcription, so sequencing read expressed TCRB transcripts. Libraries were prepared by immunoSEQ multiplex PCR; TCRdb keeps only in-frame clonotypes and omits some of them. The sample holds 250,000 to 350,000 clones, 13% to 15% seen once. The sample comes from a study of beta chain features in type 1 diabetes. General observations from the study: Junctions at VDJ sites from type 1 diabetes patients had fewer insertions and more deletions. TCRB CDR3s were moderately but significantly shorter in Type 1 diabetes patients in all four CD4+ subsets.

The sequence was collected from a young man with type 1 diabetes. Sequenced sample: naive CD4+ T cells from blood. The V and J genes are TRBV28 and TRBJ1-2, with TRBD1 identical over 7 bases. The CDR3 sequence is CASTGGSRIRGYTF. In DNA form, the CDR3 reads TGTGCCAGCACAGGGGGGTCGAGAATACGAGGCTACACCTTC.